The clone carrying this T cell receptor beta chain was detected many times. What it binds is not known. This sample is part of a study of neurological immune-mediated disorders. This CDR3 spans 20 amino acids. Trimming stripped 4 bases from V and 4 bases from J, with 26 bases between. Germline V gene data show CDR1 as MNHEY and CDR2 as SVGEGT. Study-wide points: Patients with HTLV-1-associated myelopathy had the highest level of TCR clonal expansion, whereas patients with multiple sclerosis had the lowest level, falling beneath the level found in healthy controls.

The sorted libraries were made from some 1 million CD4+ or CD8+ T cells. Each TCR transcript was tagged with a 10-nucleotide random UMI during 5'RACE. TCRdb re-called the 5' RACE reads with MiXCR, one entry per CDR3 protein. The table records roughly 39,000 distinct CDR3 sequences, almost 7.5% of them present only once. The chain combines TRBV6-2 or TRBV6-3 with TRBJ2-6, with D tentatively TRBD1 (5 bases). The receptor's source is a man in his forties or fifties in good health. The sample taken for sequencing was CD4+ T cells from blood. CDR3 sequence reads: CASSSLGSGKNLGGANVLTF. The CDR3 nucleotides are TGTGCCAGCAGTTCCCTGGGATCAGGGAAAAACCTAGGAGGGGCCAACGTCCTGACTTTC.